Following are 30 T cell receptor beta chains from one sample sequenced in a study of T-cell reconstitution after alpha-beta-depleted transplantation in children (dated by TCRdb to about 2016). Reading the label with the study, this specimen's treatment or condition is: allogeneic hematopoietic cell transplantation with graft depleted of TCRalphabeta T cells and CD19 B cells. The protocol used for the library was PCR. The instrument was an Illumina HiSeq 2500. To normalize quantification of the TCRbeta repertoire, the TCR libraries were built with molecular barcoding that relied on unique molecular identifiers. The public reads were reanalyzed by TCRdb: fastp trimming at Q25, MiXCR alignment, in-frame beta chains only. CDR3 protein duplicates are merged, each entry listing the most common genes and DNA. The sample records approximately 300,000 distinct CDR3 sequences, 9.5% to 13% of which are singletons. Roughly a quarter of the sample is in the top ten clones.

The specimen comprised peripheral blood, sampled 180 days after TCRalphabeta/CD19-depleted stem cell transplant. These receptors were obtained from a male patient aged 2-9 years who had a stem cell transplant for chronic granulomatous disease, so the T cells may come from the graft donor.

This clonotype was observed a single time. The chain uses TRBV18 and TRBJ2-3; TRBD2 matches 9 bases. Germline-derived CDR1 and CDR2 are KGHSH and LQKENI. V was clipped by 2 bases and J by 4 bases; unmatched bases: 10. This CDR3 comprises 17 residues. The CDR3 sequence: CASSPMASGIVPDTQYF. CDR3 DNA: TGTGCCAGCTCACCAATGGCTAGCGGGATAGTTCCAGATACGCAGTATTTT.

This clonotype came up many times. The chain joins TRBV11-2 to TRBJ1-5, with 7 bases identical to TRBD1. The trim removed 1 base at V and 5 bases at J, leaving 17 bases unmatched. CDR1 SGHAT and CDR2 FQNNGV come from the germline V gene. The CDR3 spans 19 residues. CDR3 sequence: CASSLGQRGTRGRDQPQHF. CDR3 DNA sequence: TGTGCCAGCAGCTTAGGCCAACGCGGGACTAGGGGGCGGGATCAGCCCCAGCATTTT.

This chain uses TRBV18 with TRBJ1-1, with D perhaps TRBD1 (6 bases). CDR1 and CDR2 (germline): KGHSH, LQKENI. V was pared by 6 bases and J by 3 bases, with 11 bases between. There are 13 residues in the CDR3. CDR3 sequence: CASSSGVDTEAFF. Here the CDR3 DNA reads TGTGCCAGCTCCTCAGGGGTAGACACTGAAGCTTTCTTT.

Worth noting for this clonotype: A read error may explain this, as a much larger clone is one base away. The gene calls are TRBV3-1 and TRBJ1-5; D unclear. The CDR3 length is 15 residues. CDR1 LGHDT and CDR2 YNNKEL come from the germline V gene (reference sequence). V was pared by 4 bases and J by 7 bases, with 17 bases between. The CDR3 here is CASSRNTAGSQPQHF. DNA for the CDR3: TGTGCCAGCAGCCGCAACACGGCGGGGTCCCAGCCCCAGCATTTT.

This sequence joins TRBV4-3 and TRBJ2-2; D call uncertain. CDR3 length: 15 residues. V lost 0 bases to trimming and J lost 5 bases, with 10 bases between them. Germline CDR1 and CDR2: LGHNA and YSLEER. This CDR3 is CASSQESRLTGELFF. The CDR3 DNA sequence: TGCGCCAGCAGCCAAGAATCGAGATTGACCGGGGAGCTGTTTTTT.

To note about this clonotype: A clone one base away is much larger, so this may be a read error. V gene TRBV12-3 or TRBV12-4 combines with J gene TRBJ1-3, with no clear D. The CDR3 length is 16 residues. Trimming cost V 3 bases and J 2 bases, with 14 bases left between them. CDR3 sequence (DNA): TGTGCCAGCAGTTTCCGTCGCGAGGGCCCTGGAAACACCATATATTTT. This translates into CASSFRREGPGNTIYF.

Many counts were recorded for this clonotype. The chain recombines TRBV20-1 with TRBJ2-3, with 12 bases fitting TRBD2. The CDR3 is 15 amino acids. From germline, CDR1 is DFQATT and CDR2 SNEGSKA (reference sequence). Trimming took 0 bases from V and 9 from J; bases not matched to a gene: 7. CDR3 DNA: TGCAGTGCTAGAGATCCTAGCGGGAGGGTTGGGACGCAGTATTTT. Protein: CSARDPSGRVGTQYF.

Remarks on this clonotype: This may arise from a read error, as a much more abundant clone is one base away. The chain couples TRBV27 to TRBJ1-6, with no clear D. CDR3 size: 13 residues. Germline V gives CDR1 MNHEY, CDR2 SMNVEV (reference sequence). In DNA, the CDR3 is TGTGCCAGCAGGGAGGGAAGTAATTCACCCTTCCACTTT. It specifies CASREGSNSPFHF.

This clonotype has ten or more counts. The chain is built from TRBV5-1 and TRBJ1-1; D remains ambiguous. This CDR3 comprises 13 residues. The V end lost 2 bases, the J end lost 0 bases, and 5 bases lay between the germline ends. The germline V gene has CDR1 SGHRS and CDR2 YFSETQ. This chain's CDR3 is CASSFHLNTEAFF. In nucleotides, the CDR3 is TGCGCCAGCAGCTTCCACCTGAACACTGAAGCTTTCTTT.

This clonotype was counted at least ten times. This rearrangement joins TRBV7-2 to TRBJ2-5, with 13 positions matching TRBD2. The CDR3 loop spans 16 amino acids. Germline V CDR1 and CDR2: SGHTA, FQGNSA. The V segment lost 1 base and the J segment 1 base; nucleotides outside the gene matches: 0. The CDR3 sequence: CASSLGTSGGQETQYF. In nucleotides, the CDR3 is TGTGCCAGCAGCTTAGGGACTAGCGGGGGCCAAGAGACCCAGTACTTC. Using reference TRBV7-2 and TRBJ2-5 for the parts outside the CDR3, the full variable domain is GAGVSQSPSNKVTEKGKDVELRCDPISGHTALYWYRQSLGQGLEFLIYFQGNSAPDKSGLPSDRFSAERTGGSVSTLTIQRTQQEDSAVYLCASSLGTSGGQETQYFGPGTRLLVL.

About this clonotype: A much bigger clone sits one base away, suggesting this may be a read error. The chain couples TRBV20-1 to TRBJ2-7, with TRBD1 matching over 9 bases. Germline V lookup: CDR1 DFQATT, CDR2 SNEGSKA (reference sequence). The CDR3 runs to 14 residues. This chain's CDR3 is CSARGDRVSYEQNF. In nucleotides, the CDR3 is TGCAGTGCTAGAGGGGACAGGGTCTCCTACGAGCAGAACTTC.

This clonotype has at least ten counts. The gene calls are TRBV27 and TRBJ1-1, with D hard to call. Per the germline V gene, CDR1 is MNHEY and CDR2 is SMNVEV (reference sequence). The ends were cut back, 6 bases at V and 0 bases at J, with 8 bases in the middle. This CDR3 is built from 13 residues. CDR3 DNA: TGTGCCAGCAGCCGAAACATGAACACTGAAGCTTTCTTT. Protein sequence: CASSRNMNTEAFF.

A note on this clonotype: With a much larger clone just one base away, this may be a read error. CDR3: CASSGPDSDYNEQFF. The CDR3 coding sequence is TGTGCCAGCAGTGGGCCAGACAGCGATTACAATGAGCAGTTCTTC. The chain links TRBV25-1 to TRBJ2-1; D possibly corresponds to TRBD1 (5 bases). Trimming left V 4 bases short and J 4 bases short, with 14 bases between. This CDR3 is built from 15 residues. Germline V gene data show CDR1 as MGHDK and CDR2 as SYGVNS.

This clonotype has just a few counts. V usage is TRBV20-1 and J usage is TRBJ2-6; 7 bases map to TRBD1. The CDR3 consists of 18 residues. Germline CDR1 reads DFQATT; CDR2 reads SNEGSKA (reference sequence). The V gene end was trimmed by 1 base and the J gene end by 3 bases; junction bases not matched to a gene: 12. The CDR3 here is CSARGRPGRGNGANVLTF. Written as DNA, the CDR3 is TGCAGTGCTAGAGGTCGGCCTGGCAGGGGGAATGGGGCCAACGTCCTGACTTTC.

Many counts were recorded for this clonotype. V gene TRBV5-6 combines with J gene TRBJ1-6; 7 bases match TRBD1. The trim removed 4 bases at V and 7 bases at J, leaving 8 bases unmatched. CDR1 SGHDT and CDR2 YYEEEE come from the germline V gene. The CDR3 has 15 residues. The CDR3 region has the DNA TGTGCCAGCAGCCTCATAGGGGGCATGAATTCACCCCTCCACTTT. Its translation: CASSLIGGMNSPLHF. The full variable domain, rest sourced from reference TRBV5-6 and TRBJ1-6, is DAGVTQSPTHLIKTRGQQVTLRCSPKSGHDTVSWYQQALGQGPQFIFQYYEEEERQRGNFPDRFSGHQFPNYSSELNVNALLLGDSALYLCASSLIGGMNSPLHFGNGTRLTVT.

This clonotype was counted many times. The gene calls are TRBV23-1 and TRBJ2-7; 9 bases map to TRBD2. TRBV23-1 falls under the ORF class, with uncertain function. The CDR3 is 15 amino acids. Trimming took 3 bases from V and 6 from J; bases not matched to a gene: 9. Here the CDR3 DNA reads TGCGCCAGCAGTCATACCCGCGGGAGGGCCCCCGAGCAGTACTTC. Protein: CASSHTRGRAPEQYF.

There are many counts of this clonotype. This sequence joins TRBV18 and TRBJ2-7; 11 nucleotides align to TRBD2. The V segment lost 2 bases and the J segment 7 bases; nucleotides outside the gene matches: 7. The CDR3 spans 15 residues. Germline V gene lookup returns CDR1 KGHSH and CDR2 LQKENI. This CDR3 reads CASSPSLAGEGEQYF. CDR3 sequence (DNA): TGTGCCAGCTCACCATCACTAGCGGGAGAAGGAGAGCAGTACTTC.

The sample holds many counts of this clonotype. This chain uses TRBV11-2 with TRBJ2-3; 10 bases agree with TRBD1. The CDR3 has 19 amino acids. The V and J ends lost 0 bases and 2 bases, in that order; junction bases with no gene match: 11. Germline CDR1 SGHAT, CDR2 FQNNGV. CDR3 amino acids: CASSLDWGDRGFHTDTQYF. CDR3 in DNA: TGTGCCAGCAGCTTAGATTGGGGGGACAGGGGTTTTCACACAGATACGCAGTATTTT.

This clonotype was detected ten times or more. V and J are TRBV5-1 and TRBJ2-2; D is perhaps TRBD1 or TRBD2 (5 bases each). Germline lookup yields CDR1 SGHRS and CDR2 YFSETQ. CDR3 size: 16 residues. Trimming removed 4 bases from V and 3 bases from J, with 16 bases in between. The CDR3 protein is CASSLGTATYTGELFF. As DNA, the CDR3 is TGCGCCAGCAGCCTAGGGACGGCAACTTACACCGGGGAGCTGTTTTTT.

At least ten counts were recorded for this clonotype. The rearrangement uses TRBV7-8 and TRBJ2-1; D is undetermined. V was pared by 2 bases and J by 5 bases, with 10 bases between. The germline CDR1 and CDR2 sequences are SGHVS and FQNEAQ. The CDR3 extends over 14 amino acids. In DNA, the CDR3 is TGTGCCAGCAGCTTATTTGTAACCGACAATGAGCAGTTCTTC. Protein sequence: CASSLFVTDNEQFF.

There are many counts of this clonotype. The chain carries TRBV20-1 and TRBJ2-1; D unclear. Deletions cut 3 bases from V and 4 bases from J, with 22 bases between. The germline CDR1 and CDR2 sequences are DFQATT and SNEGSKA (reference sequence). The CDR3 runs 17 residues. CDR3 amino acids: CSASDEKYPIRYNEQFF. As DNA, the CDR3 is TGCAGTGCTAGTGACGAAAAGTACCCTATCAGGTACAATGAGCAGTTCTTC.

This clonotype was seen many times. The chain employs TRBV9 and TRBJ2-2, with D perhaps TRBD1 (6 bases). Trimming pared 0 bases from V and 0 bases from J, leaving 21 bases between. Germline V gene lookup returns CDR1 SGDLS and CDR2 YYNGEE. The CDR3 has 20 residues. CDR3 amino acids: CASSVDGPAGAFANTGELFF. The CDR3 DNA follows: TGTGCCAGCAGCGTAGACGGGCCCGCAGGGGCGTTCGCGAACACCGGGGAGCTGTTTTTT.

This clonotype has ten or more counts. Written as DNA, the CDR3 is TGCAGTGCCATAATAGGAGGTTTTGAGACCCAGTACTTC. Its translation is CSAIIGGFETQYF. The chain joins TRBV20-1 to TRBJ2-5, with D perhaps TRBD2 (5 bases). CDR3 length: 13 residues. CDR1 DFQATT and CDR2 SNEGSKA come from the germline V gene (reference sequence). Trimming cost V 6 bases and J 5 bases, with 16 bases left between them.

With regard to this clonotype: A single base separates this from a much larger clone, so it may be a read error. The J gene is TRBJ1-2, the V gene TRBV29-1; a possible D gene is TRBD1 (5 bases). Trimming shortened V by 3 bases and J by 12 bases, and 20 bases separated the two germline ends. Per germline, CDR1 SQVTM and CDR2 ANQGSEA. The CDR3 is 13 residues long. The chain's CDR3 is CSVEDPPGGSDTF. CDR3 nucleotides: TGCAGCGTTGAGGACCCTCCGGGGGGGAGCGACACCTTC. Based on the CDR3 plus reference TRBV29-1 and TRBJ1-2, the full variable domain is SAVISQKPSRDICQRGTSLTIQCQVDSQVTMMFWYRQQPGQSLTLIATANQGSEATYESGFVIDKFPISRPNLTFSTLTVSNMSPEDSSIYLCSVEDPPGGSDTFGSGTRLTVV.

This clonotype was counted once. V is TRBV30 and J is TRBJ2-3; D is undetermined. The CDR3 covers 14 residues. Trimming cost V 5 bases and J 6 bases, with 18 bases left between them. The germline V gene encodes CDR1 GTSNPN and CDR2 SVGIG (reference sequence). The CDR3 loop reads CAWDRHKGRDTQYF. CDR3 in DNA: TGTGCCTGGGATAGACATAAGGGAAGGGATACGCAGTATTTT.

This clonotype was recorded many times. The chain links TRBV15 to TRBJ1-2; no firm D call. Trimming took 5 bases from V and 2 from J, leaving 6 bases between them. CDR3 length equals 12 residues. Per the germline V gene, CDR1 is LNHNV and CDR2 is YYDKDF (reference sequence). The CDR3 is CATSDGNYGYTF. The CDR3 DNA reads TGTGCCACCAGCGACGGCAACTATGGCTACACCTTC.

This clonotype was recorded many times. The chain employs TRBV5-1 and TRBJ2-2, with 8 positions matching TRBD1. The CDR3 contains 22 residues. The germline gives CDR1 SGHRS, CDR2 YFSETQ. V lost 1 base, J lost 4 bases, and 24 bases stayed unmatched. The CDR3 reads CASSLYRQTGQDREPFTGELFF. The CDR3 DNA sequence: TGCGCCAGCAGCTTGTACCGTCAAACGGGACAGGACAGGGAGCCATTCACCGGGGAGCTGTTTTTT.

This clonotype was counted at least ten times. The chain couples TRBV29-1 to TRBJ2-7, with a possible D match to TRBD1 (6 bases). CDR1 is SQVTM, CDR2 ANQGSEA, per germline. V was pared by 7 bases and J by 3 bases, with 19 bases between. This CDR3 region has 14 residues. The CDR3 reads CSALDDRRNYEQYF. The CDR3 DNA reads TGCAGCGCGCTGGATGACAGGCGAAACTACGAGCAGTACTTC.

This clonotype was recorded many times. The chain links TRBV27 to TRBJ2-1; TRBD2 might be the D (5 bases). Germline CDR1 and CDR2: MNHEY and SMNVEV (reference sequence). With 0 bases removed from V and 4 bases from J, the gap between germline ends came to 13 bases. The CDR3 runs to 16 residues. CDR3 region: CASSLSLASGYNEQFF. CDR3 coding DNA: TGTGCCAGCAGTTTATCGCTAGCTAGTGGGTACAATGAGCAGTTCTTC.

This clonotype was detected a few times. V and J are TRBV7-9 and TRBJ2-3, with D perhaps TRBD2 (5 bases). Germline values: CDR1 SEHNR, CDR2 FQNEAQ (reference sequence). V lost 2 bases and J 2 bases, leaving 14 bases between the germline ends. The CDR3 length is 16 residues. CDR3 in amino acids: CASSLSLAGATDTQYF. CDR3 coding DNA: TGTGCCAGCAGCTTAAGCTTGGCGGGTGCCACAGATACGCAGTATTTT.